One sample yielded the 31 T cell receptor beta chains listed below, sequenced in a study of cytomegalovirus exposure and HLA in healthy donors. The PCR made use of 60 Vbeta and 13 Jbeta primers. The assay was immunoSEQ multiplex PCR, and TCRdb's table has in-frame clones only and misses some. The data contain 140,000 to 150,000 clones, 73% of them singletons. Input material: PBMCs. The receptor set was obtained from a woman between 18 and 29 years old in good health and CMV-seronegative.

The chain combines TRBV5-1 with TRBJ1-1, with D possibly TRBD1 on 6 matching bases. Germline V gene lookup returns CDR1 SGHRS and CDR2 YFSETQ. Deletions cut 0 bases from V and 2 bases from J, with 8 bases between. The CDR3 totals 14 residues. CDR3 nucleotide sequence: TGCGCCAGCAGCTTGGGAGGGGGTAACACTGAAGCTTTCTTT. It codes for CASSLGGGNTEAFF.

J is TRBJ1-1 and V is TRBV6-1; tentatively, D is TRBD1 (5 bases). V lost 7 bases, J lost 6 bases, and 15 bases lay in between. Looked up from germline, CDR1 is MNHNS and CDR2 is SASEGT. There are 13 residues in the CDR3. Here the CDR3 reads CASKPQGYAEAFF. The CDR3 DNA sequence: TGTGCCAGCAAACCCCAGGGTTACGCTGAAGCTTTCTTT.

V is TRBV30 and J is TRBJ2-1; 8 nucleotides align to TRBD2. Germline CDR1 and CDR2: GTSNPN and SVGIG (reference sequence). The CDR3 loop spans 13 amino acids. V shed 2 bases, J shed 6 bases, and the junction held 3 bases outside the gene matches. The CDR3 nucleotides read TGTGCCTGGAGTCCTAGCGGGCCCAATGAGCAGTTCTTC. This codes for CAWSPSGPNEQFF.

This clone was counted a few times. The CDR3 nucleotides are TGCGCCAGCAGCTTGGTGGGGGCGAGAGAGGAAAAACTGTTTTTT. Translating gives CASSLVGAREEKLFF. The J gene is TRBJ1-4, the V gene TRBV5-1, with TRBD1 as a possible D gene (6 bases). V lost 0 bases and J 8 bases, leaving 14 bases between the germline ends. This CDR3 comprises 15 residues. CDR1 and CDR2 (germline): SGHRS, YFSETQ.

This chain connects TRBV6-1 to TRBJ2-7, with a weak D call TRBD2 (6 bases). Trimming pared 5 bases from V and 1 base from J, leaving 15 bases between. The V gene's germline CDR1 is MNHNS and CDR2 SASEGT. The CDR3 has 15 residues. CDR3 in amino acids: CASSPFRGRSYEQYF. As DNA, the CDR3 is TGTGCCAGCAGTCCCTTTCGGGGGAGGTCCTACGAGCAGTACTTC.

This chain connects TRBV29-1 to TRBJ2-1; 8 bases align to TRBD1. The length of the CDR3 is 13 residues. The germline V gene encodes CDR1 SQVTM and CDR2 ANQGSEA. V lost 6 bases, J lost 4 bases, and 5 bases stayed unmatched. DNA of the CDR3: TGCAGCGTAGTCCGGGACAGGTACAATGAGCAGTTCTTC. Translation: CSVVRDRYNEQFF.

V gene TRBV29-1 combines with J gene TRBJ1-2, with D possibly TRBD1 on 6 matching bases. This CDR3 contains 13 residues. The V end lost 1 base, the J end lost 2 bases, and 8 bases lay between the germline ends. Germline V gene data show CDR1 as SQVTM and CDR2 as ANQGSEA. The CDR3, as DNA: TGCAGCGTTGAAGGGACAGCCAACTATGGCTACACCTTC. Protein product: CSVEGTANYGYTF.

This clone was detected a few times. The chain combines TRBV9 with TRBJ2-5; 7 nucleotides match TRBD1. The CDR3 has 16 residues. The ends lost 3 bases at V and 0 bases at J; junction bases unmatched: 8. Germline V gene sequence: CDR1 SGDLS, CDR2 YYNGEE. The CDR3 sequence: CASSDTRGQYQETQYF. The CDR3, as DNA: TGTGCCAGCAGCGATACAAGGGGGCAGTACCAAGAGACCCAGTACTTC.

This chain connects TRBV5-4 to TRBJ2-1; 13 nucleotides align to TRBD2. Germline values: CDR1 SGHNT, CDR2 YYREEE (reference sequence). The CDR3 has 16 amino acids. Trimming removed 3 bases from V and 8 bases from J; junction bases left unmatched: 8. This CDR3 reads CASSSGLAGARDEQFF. The CDR3 nucleotides read TGTGCCAGCAGCTCCGGACTAGCGGGAGCGCGGGATGAGCAGTTCTTC.

The chain combines TRBV7-8 with TRBJ1-5; D unclear. The CDR3 consists of 19 residues. V was cut by 2 bases and J by 5 bases, with 25 bases left in between. Germline CDR1 and CDR2: SGHVS and FQNEAQ. The CDR3 loop is CASSLRRVRVSKADQPQHF. The CDR3 DNA sequence: TGTGCCAGCAGCTTAAGGCGTGTACGGGTTTCGAAGGCCGATCAGCCCCAGCATTTT.

This rearrangement joins TRBV4-1 to TRBJ1-2; 8 bases align to TRBD1. The germline CDR1 and CDR2 sequences are MGHRA and YSYEKL. The CDR3 runs 17 residues. Germline trimming cut 0 bases from V and 3 bases from J; bases unmatched to any gene: 9. The CDR3 region has the DNA TGCGCCAGCAGCCAAGATTGGATCAGGGGGCGCGACTATGGCTACACCTTC. This translates into CASSQDWIRGRDYGYTF.

The chain carries TRBV9 and TRBJ2-1, with no clear D. V was trimmed by 1 base and J by 0 bases, leaving 8 bases between them. This CDR3 is 15 amino acids long. The V gene's germline CDR1 is SGDLS and CDR2 YYNGEE. The CDR3 sequence is CASSVSQNSYNEQFF. The CDR3 nucleotides read TGTGCCAGCAGCGTAAGTCAGAACTCCTACAATGAGCAGTTCTTC.

The rearrangement links TRBV4-1 to TRBJ2-5, with 12 bases lining up with TRBD1. The germline V gene has CDR1 MGHRA and CDR2 YSYEKL. J was trimmed by 2 bases and V by 0 bases; bases with no gene match: 4. The CDR3 contains 17 residues. DNA of the CDR3: TGCGCCAGCAGCCAAGATCCGGGACAGGGGGCGCAAGAGACCCAGTACTTC. As protein: CASSQDPGQGAQETQYF.

The rearrangement uses TRBV28 and TRBJ1-1; 9 positions agree with TRBD1. J gave up 3 bases and V 6 bases, and 8 bases lay outside the gene matches. The CDR3 sequence is 15 residues long. CDR1 MDHEN and CDR2 SYDVKM come from the germline V gene. CDR3 nucleotide sequence: TGTGCCAGCAGCCCTGGGACAGGGCCGTACACTGAAGCTTTCTTT. It is translated as CASSPGTGPYTEAFF.

For the CDR3, the DNA is TGTGCCAGCAGCCCTCGGGTAGCGGGGCTATACAATGAGCAGTTCTTC. It codes for CASSPRVAGLYNEQFF. The chain joins TRBV7-3 to TRBJ2-1; the match to TRBD2 covers 8 bases. The CDR3 loop spans 16 amino acids. Germline V gives CDR1 SGHTA, CDR2 FQGTGA. J lost 4 bases, V lost 5 bases, and 10 bases had no gene match. Complete variable domain (other parts from reference TRBV7-3 and TRBJ2-1): GAGVSQTPSNKVTEKGKYVELRCDPISGHTALYWYRQSLGQGPEFLIYFQGTGAADDSGLPNDRFFAVRPEGSVSTLKIQRTERGDSAVYLCASSPRVAGLYNEQFFGPGTRLTVL.

This clone was observed a few times. The V call is TRBV4-2, the J call TRBJ1-2; a weak D match, TRBD1 (6 bases). CDR3 length: 16 residues. V was trimmed by 4 bases and J by 1 base, leaving 16 bases between them. The V gene's germline CDR1 is LGHNA and CDR2 YNFKEQ. The CDR3 is CASSRGTTGINYGYTF. The CDR3 nucleotides read TGTGCCAGCAGCCGGGGCACCACAGGGATTAACTATGGCTACACCTTC.

The V call is TRBV14, the J call TRBJ1-1, with 11 bases lining up with TRBD1. The CDR3 sequence is 14 residues long. Trimming cost V 4 bases and J 4 bases; bases outside gene matches: 2. CDR1 is SGHDN, CDR2 FVKESK, per germline. DNA of the CDR3: TGTGCCAGCAGCCGAGGGACAGGGGGCACTGAAGCTTTCTTT. It translates to CASSRGTGGTEAFF.

V and J are TRBV19 and TRBJ1-5; D is possibly TRBD1 (5 bases). Deletions cut 2 bases from V and 2 bases from J, with 19 bases between. Germline V gene sequence: CDR1 LNHDA, CDR2 SQIVND (reference sequence). The CDR3 is 18 amino acids. CDR3 residues: CASSIKGRGVDGNQPQHF. The CDR3 DNA follows: TGTGCCAGTAGTATAAAGGGCCGGGGGGTGGACGGCAATCAGCCCCAGCATTTT.

The V and J genes are TRBV2 and TRBJ2-7, with D maybe TRBD2 (5 bases). The germline gives CDR1 SNHLY, CDR2 FYNNEI. The CDR3 covers 14 residues. V was cut by 6 bases and J by 0 bases, with 12 bases left in between. This CDR3 is CASRERRSSYEQYF. The CDR3 DNA follows: TGTGCCAGCAGGGAGCGGAGAAGCTCCTACGAGCAGTACTTC.

This clone was found a few times. The chain is built from TRBV6-4 and TRBJ2-6; TRBD1 agrees at 7 bases. Trimming took 7 bases from V and 0 from J; bases not matched to a gene: 15. CDR1 and CDR2 from the germline V gene are MRHNA and SNTAGT. This CDR3 contains 19 residues. The CDR3: CASTANRDSLNSGANVLTF. The DNA for the CDR3 is TGTGCCAGCACCGCGAACAGGGACAGTTTGAACTCTGGGGCCAACGTCCTGACTTTC.

Regarding this clone: The sample carries other DNA sequences with the same CDR3. The genes are TRBV19 and TRBJ2-7, with 8 bases matching TRBD1. The germline V gene encodes CDR1 LNHDA and CDR2 SQIVND (reference sequence). This CDR3 contains 13 residues. V lost 5 bases, J lost 4 bases, and 4 bases stayed unmatched. CDR3 nucleotide sequence: TGTGCCAGTAGTCGTCAGGGGGCGTACGAGCAGTACTTC. Its protein is CASSRQGAYEQYF.

The chain employs TRBV28 and TRBJ1-2, with D hard to call. Per the germline V gene, CDR1 is MDHEN and CDR2 is SYDVKM. V lost 2 bases and J 4 bases, leaving 5 bases between the germline ends. This CDR3 is 12 amino acids long. The CDR3 here is CASSLVSYGYTF. CDR3 bases: TGTGCCAGCAGTTTAGTGAGCTATGGCTACACCTTC.

The V gene is TRBV11-3, the J gene TRBJ2-2, with 8 bases that match TRBD2. The length of the CDR3 is 20 residues. Trimming cost V 0 bases and J 6 bases; bases outside gene matches: 18. Germline values: CDR1 SGHNT, CDR2 YENEEA. This CDR3 is CASSLEGWGSGALKPGELFF. DNA for the CDR3: TGTGCCAGCAGCTTAGAGGGGTGGGGTAGCGGGGCGCTGAAGCCCGGGGAGCTGTTTTTT.

The gene calls are TRBV30 and TRBJ1-5; the D gene is possibly TRBD1 (5 bases). The V gene's germline CDR1 is GTSNPN and CDR2 SVGIG (reference sequence). V lost 7 bases to trimming and J lost 3 bases, with 13 bases between them. The length of the CDR3 is 13 residues. CDR3 sequence (DNA): TGTGCCTTTAACACAGGCCTCAATCAGCCCCAGCATTTT. Translating gives CAFNTGLNQPQHF.

The chain joins TRBV10-3 to TRBJ2-7, with 7 bases fitting TRBD1. Germline CDR1 is ENHRY and CDR2 is SYGVKD. Germline trimming cut 3 bases from V and 7 bases from J; bases unmatched to any gene: 9. The CDR3 sequence is 14 residues long. The CDR3 DNA is TGTGCCATCAGTGAATGGGACAGATCTCGGGAGCAGTACGTC. This encodes CAISEWDRSREQYV.

Here the CDR3 reads CASSIDLMGGGLETQYF. The CDR3 DNA follows: TGTGCCAGTAGTATAGATCTCATGGGAGGGGGGCTGGAGACCCAGTACTTC. V and J are TRBV19 and TRBJ2-5; D perhaps matches TRBD2 (7 bases). Germline V gene data show CDR1 as LNHDA and CDR2 as SQIVND (reference sequence). V gave up 0 bases and J gave up 5 bases, with 19 bases separating them. The CDR3 covers 17 residues.

The rearrangement uses TRBV30 and TRBJ1-6, with TRBD1 identical over 9 bases. The V segment lost 2 bases and the J segment 5 bases; nucleotides outside the gene matches: 4. CDR1 and CDR2 (germline): GTSNPN, SVGIG (reference sequence). The CDR3 contains 15 residues. CDR3 DNA sequence: TGTGCCTGGAGTCCATGGACAGGGGATAATTCACCCCTCCACTTT. It codes for CAWSPWTGDNSPLHF.

Remarks on this clone: A read error may account for a junction end that differs from germline. The chain carries TRBV5-4 and TRBJ1-5, with D maybe TRBD1 (6 bases). CDR1 is SGHNT, CDR2 YYREEE, per germline (reference sequence). This CDR3 has 17 amino acids. CDR3 DNA sequence: TGCGCCAGCAGCCAAGGCAGGGGAAGGTTGGGCAATCAGCCCCAGCATTTT. This sequence encodes CASSQGRGRLGNQPQHF.

This clone has a handful of counts. The chain employs TRBV6-6 and TRBJ1-1; 8 bases agree with TRBD1. The germline gives CDR1 MNHNY, CDR2 SVGAGI (reference sequence). CDR3 size: 15 residues. The V gene end was trimmed by 5 bases and the J gene end by 1 base; junction bases not matched to a gene: 6. CDR3 amino acids: CASSTGTGGNTEAFF. CDR3 DNA sequence: TGTGCCAGCAGTACCGGCACAGGGGGGAACACTGAAGCTTTCTTT.

This clone was counted a single time. The chain recombines TRBV5-1 with TRBJ1-3, with unresolved D. V was trimmed by 5 bases and J by 2 bases, leaving 14 bases between them. This CDR3 comprises 15 residues. CDR1 and CDR2 (germline): SGHRS, YFSETQ. CDR3 DNA: TGCGCCAGCAGAGAAGGGCGGGTCACTGGAAACACCATATATTTT. It is translated as CASREGRVTGNTIYF.

The rearrangement joins TRBV9 to TRBJ1-2; TRBD1 matches at 8 bases. Trimming removed 3 bases from V and 5 bases from J; junction bases left unmatched: 9. This CDR3 is 15 amino acids long. Germline lookup yields CDR1 SGDLS and CDR2 YYNGEE. For the CDR3, the DNA is TGTGCCAGCAGCGCAGGGACCCGGACAGGGTATGGCTACACCTTC. Translated, it gives CASSAGTRTGYGYTF.